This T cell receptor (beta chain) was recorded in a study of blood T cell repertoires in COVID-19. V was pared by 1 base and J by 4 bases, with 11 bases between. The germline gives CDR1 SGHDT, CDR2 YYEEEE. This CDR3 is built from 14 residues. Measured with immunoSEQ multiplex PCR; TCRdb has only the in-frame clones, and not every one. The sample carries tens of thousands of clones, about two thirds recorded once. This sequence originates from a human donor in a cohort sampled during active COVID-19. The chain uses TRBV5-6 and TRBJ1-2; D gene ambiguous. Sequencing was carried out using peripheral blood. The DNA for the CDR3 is TGTGCCAGCAGCTTGTCAACAGTGGGCTATGGCTACACCTTC. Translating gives CASSLSTVGYGYTF.